This T cell receptor beta chain was captured in a study of blood T cell repertoires in COVID-19. CDR3 length: 14 amino acids. V was cut by 0 bases and J by 0 bases, with 6 bases left in between. Germline loops: CDR1 SGHRS, CDR2 YFSETQ. Data came from immunoSEQ multiplex PCR; TCRdb stores just in-frame clones and leaves some out. The repertoire holds about 400,000 clones, with approximately 90% as singletons. The V call is TRBV5-1, the J call TRBJ1-1, with D possibly TRBD1 on 6 matching bases. This sequence originates from a woman in her 30s with acute or convalescent COVID-19. Specimen: peripheral blood. The CDR3 region is CASSLGTVNTEAFF. The CDR3 DNA sequence: TGCGCCAGCAGCTTGGGGACAGTGAACACTGAAGCTTTCTTT.